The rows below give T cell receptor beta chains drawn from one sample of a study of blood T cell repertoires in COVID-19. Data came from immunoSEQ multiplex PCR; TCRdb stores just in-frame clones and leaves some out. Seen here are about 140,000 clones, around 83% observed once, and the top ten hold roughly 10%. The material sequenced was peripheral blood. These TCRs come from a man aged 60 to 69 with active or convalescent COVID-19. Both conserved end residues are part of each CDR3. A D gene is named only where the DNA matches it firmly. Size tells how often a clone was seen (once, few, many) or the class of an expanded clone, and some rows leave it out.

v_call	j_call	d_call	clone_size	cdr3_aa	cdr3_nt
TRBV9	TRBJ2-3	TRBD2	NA	CASASGSGTEFTDTQYF	TGTGCCAGCGCTAGCGGGAGTGGGACCGAGTTTACAGATACGCAGTATTTT
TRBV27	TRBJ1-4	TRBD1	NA	CASSPSGQGRTNEKLFF	TGTGCCAGCAGTCCTTCAGGACAGGGGAGGACTAATGAAAAACTGTTTTTT
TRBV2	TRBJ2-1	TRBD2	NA	CASSPTGLAGLNEQFF	TGTGCCAGCAGCCCTACGGGACTAGCGGGGTTGAATGAGCAGTTCTTC
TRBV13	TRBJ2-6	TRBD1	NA	CASSLVQGASGANVLTF	TGTGCCAGCAGCTTAGTACAGGGGGCGTCAGGGGCCAACGTCCTGACTTTC
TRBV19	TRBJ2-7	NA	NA	CASSIVVLGPTFF	TGTGCCAGTAGTATAGTGGTGCTGGGCCCGACCTTCTTC
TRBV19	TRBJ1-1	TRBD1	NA	CASSYRGYTEAFF	TGTGCCAGTAGTTACAGGGGATACACTGAAGCTTTCTTT
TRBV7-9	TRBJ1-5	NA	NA	CASSSDRTSNQPQHF	TGTGCCAGCAGCTCCGACAGAACCAGCAATCAGCCCCAGCATTTT
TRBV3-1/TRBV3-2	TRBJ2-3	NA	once	CASSQGRYSAYLTDTQYF	TGTGCCAGCAGCCAAGGGCGGTATTCAGCGTACCTCACAGATACGCAGTATTTT
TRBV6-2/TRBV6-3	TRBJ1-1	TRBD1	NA	CASSYSQGAGTEAFF	TGTGCCAGCAGTTACTCGCAGGGGGCCGGCACTGAAGCTTTCTTT
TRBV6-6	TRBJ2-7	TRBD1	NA	CASRQGSYEQYF	TGTGCCAGCAGACAGGGGTCCTACGAGCAGTACTTC
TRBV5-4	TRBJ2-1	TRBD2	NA	CASSLTTSGRGNEQFF	TGTGCCAGCAGCTTAACCACTAGCGGGAGAGGGAATGAGCAGTTCTTC
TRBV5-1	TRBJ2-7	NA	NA	CASSRGGDEQYF	TGCGCCAGCAGCCGAGGGGGGGACGAGCAGTACTTC
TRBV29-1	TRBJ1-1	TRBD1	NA	CSGERTGMVTEAFF	TGCAGCGGAGAGAGGACAGGGATGGTCACTGAAGCTTTCTTT
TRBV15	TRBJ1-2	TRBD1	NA	CATSRDPTTGVNYGYTF	TGTGCCACCAGCAGAGATCCAACGACAGGGGTCAACTATGGCTACACCTTC
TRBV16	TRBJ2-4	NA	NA	CASSQSGPGSGENIQYF	TGTGCCAGCAGCCAATCGGGACCCGGGAGTGGGGAAAACATTCAGTACTTC
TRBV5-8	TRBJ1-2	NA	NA	CASSLAQPARGYTF	TGTGCCAGCAGCTTGGCACAGCCCGCGCGTGGCTACACCTTC
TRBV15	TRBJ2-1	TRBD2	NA	CATRTPGTSGSYNEQFF	TGTGCCACCAGAACCCCCGGGACTAGCGGGTCCTACAATGAGCAGTTCTTC
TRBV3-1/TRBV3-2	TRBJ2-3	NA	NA	CASSQEGPGLNTQYF	TGTGCCAGCAGCCAAGAAGGACCTGGACTCAATACGCAGTATTTT
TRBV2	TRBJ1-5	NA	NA	CASRAGVHQPQHF	TGTGCCAGCAGGGCCGGGGTCCATCAGCCCCAGCATTTT
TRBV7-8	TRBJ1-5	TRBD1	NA	CASSWGGQGRDQPQHF	TGTGCCAGCAGCTGGGGAGGACAGGGTCGGGATCAGCCCCAGCATTTT
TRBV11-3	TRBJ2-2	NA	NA	CASSPLYTGELFF	TGTGCCAGCAGCCCCCTTTACACCGGGGAGCTGTTTTTT
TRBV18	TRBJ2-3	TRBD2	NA	CASSRTSGESTDTQYF	TGTGCCAGCTCACGAACTAGCGGTGAGAGCACAGATACGCAGTATTTT
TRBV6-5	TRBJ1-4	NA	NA	CASSPRVSTNEKLFF	TGTGCCAGCAGTCCCAGGGTATCAACTAATGAAAAACTGTTTTTT
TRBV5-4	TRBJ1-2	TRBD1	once	CASSLDRASGYTF	TGTGCCAGCAGCCTGGACAGGGCTTCGGGCTACACCTTC
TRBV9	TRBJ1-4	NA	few	CASSVAGEDWTNEKLFF	TGTGCCAGCAGCGTAGCAGGGGAAGACTGGACTAATGAAAAACTGTTTTTT
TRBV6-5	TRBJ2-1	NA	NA	CASVAASSYNEQFF	TGTGCCAGTGTAGCGGCCAGCTCCTACAATGAGCAGTTCTTC
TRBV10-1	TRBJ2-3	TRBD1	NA	CASSHGTGASDTQYF	TGCGCCAGCAGCCATGGGACAGGGGCGTCAGATACGCAGTATTTT
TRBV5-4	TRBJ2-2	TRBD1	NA	CASSSPGQVGGELFF	TGTGCCAGCAGCTCACCGGGACAGGTGGGCGGGGAGCTGTTTTTT
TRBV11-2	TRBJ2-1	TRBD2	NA	CASHSGKSYNEQFF	TGTGCCAGCCATAGCGGGAAGTCCTACAATGAGCAGTTCTTC
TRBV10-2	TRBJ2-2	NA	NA	CASRRQDTGELFF	TGCGCCAGCAGAAGACAGGACACCGGGGAGCTGTTTTTT
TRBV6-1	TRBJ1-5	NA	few	CASSEGQAPITQHF	TGTGCCAGCAGTGAAGGACAGGCGCCTATAACCCAGCATTTT